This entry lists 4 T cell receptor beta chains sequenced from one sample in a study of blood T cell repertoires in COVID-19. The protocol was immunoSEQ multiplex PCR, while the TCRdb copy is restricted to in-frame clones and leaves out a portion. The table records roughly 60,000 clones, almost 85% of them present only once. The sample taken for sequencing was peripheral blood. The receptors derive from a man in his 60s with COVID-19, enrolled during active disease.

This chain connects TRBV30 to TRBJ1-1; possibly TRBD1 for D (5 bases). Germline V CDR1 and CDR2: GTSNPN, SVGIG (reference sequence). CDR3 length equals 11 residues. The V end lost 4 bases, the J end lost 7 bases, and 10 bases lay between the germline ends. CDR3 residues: CAWMRGVEAFF. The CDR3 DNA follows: TGTGCCTGGATGCGGGGCGTTGAAGCTTTCTTT.

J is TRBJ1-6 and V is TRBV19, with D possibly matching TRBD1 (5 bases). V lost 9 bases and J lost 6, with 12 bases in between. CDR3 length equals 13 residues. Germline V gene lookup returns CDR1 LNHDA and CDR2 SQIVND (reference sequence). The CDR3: CASGHGGNSPLHF. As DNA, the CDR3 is TGTGCCAGCGGACATGGTGGTAATTCACCCCTCCACTTT.

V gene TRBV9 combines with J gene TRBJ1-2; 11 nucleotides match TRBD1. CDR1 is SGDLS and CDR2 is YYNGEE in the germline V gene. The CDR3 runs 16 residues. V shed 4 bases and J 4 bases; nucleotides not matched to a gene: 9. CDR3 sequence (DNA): TGTGCCAGCAGCCACTCGAAGGGGACAGGGGGCTATGGCTACACCTTC. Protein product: CASSHSKGTGGYGYTF. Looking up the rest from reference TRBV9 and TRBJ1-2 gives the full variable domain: DSGVTQTPKHLITATGQRVTLRCSPRSGDLSVYWYQQSLDQGLQFLIQYYNGEERAKGNILERFSAQQFPDLHSELNLSSLELGDSALYFCASSHSKGTGGYGYTFGSGTRLTVV.

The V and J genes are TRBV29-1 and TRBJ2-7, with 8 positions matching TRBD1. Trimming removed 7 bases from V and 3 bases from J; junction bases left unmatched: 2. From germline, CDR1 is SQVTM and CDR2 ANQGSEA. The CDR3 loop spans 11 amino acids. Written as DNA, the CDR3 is TGCAGCGCCGGACAGGGCTACGAGCAGTACTTC. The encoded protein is CSAGQGYEQYF.